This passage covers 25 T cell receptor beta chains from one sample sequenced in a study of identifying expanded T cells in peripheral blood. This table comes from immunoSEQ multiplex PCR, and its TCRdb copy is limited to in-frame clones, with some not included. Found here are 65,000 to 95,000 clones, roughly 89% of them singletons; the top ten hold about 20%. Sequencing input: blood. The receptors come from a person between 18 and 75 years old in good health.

Here the CDR3 DNA reads TGCAGCGTGGGACTAGTAGTTTTCGAGACCCAGTACTTC. This sequence encodes CSVGLVVFETQYF. V is TRBV29-1 and J is TRBJ2-5, with 8 positions matching TRBD2. Germline trimming cut 6 bases from V and 5 bases from J; bases unmatched to any gene: 8. Germline-derived CDR1 and CDR2 are SQVTM and ANQGSEA. This CDR3 is 13 amino acids long.

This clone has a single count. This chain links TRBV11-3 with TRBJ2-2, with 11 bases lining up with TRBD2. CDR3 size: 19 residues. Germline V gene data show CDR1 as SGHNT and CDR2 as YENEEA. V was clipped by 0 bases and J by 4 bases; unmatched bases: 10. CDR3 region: CASSLERGLAGGGTGELFF. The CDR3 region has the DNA TGTGCCAGCAGCTTAGAGCGGGGCCTAGCGGGAGGAGGCACCGGGGAGCTGTTTTTT.

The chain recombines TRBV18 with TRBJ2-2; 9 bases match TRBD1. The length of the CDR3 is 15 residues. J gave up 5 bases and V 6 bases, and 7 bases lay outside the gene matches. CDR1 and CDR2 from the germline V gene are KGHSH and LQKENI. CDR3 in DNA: TGTGCCAGCTCTGTACAGGGGGCGGCGACCGGGGAGCTGTTTTTT. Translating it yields CASSVQGAATGELFF.

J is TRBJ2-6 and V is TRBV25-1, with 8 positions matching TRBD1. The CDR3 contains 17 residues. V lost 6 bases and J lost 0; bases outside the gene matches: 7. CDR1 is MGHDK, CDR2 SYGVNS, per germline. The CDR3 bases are TGTGCCAGCAGGCCTACCGGGACAGGCTCTGGGGCCAACGTCCTGACTTTC. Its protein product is CASRPTGTGSGANVLTF.

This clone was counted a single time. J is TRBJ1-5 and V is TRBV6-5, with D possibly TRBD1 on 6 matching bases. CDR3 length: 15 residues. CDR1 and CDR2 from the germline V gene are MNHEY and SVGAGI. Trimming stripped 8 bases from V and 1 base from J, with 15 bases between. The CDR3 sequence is CASAQQGLSNQPQHF. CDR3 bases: TGTGCCAGCGCCCAACAGGGTTTGAGCAATCAGCCCCAGCATTTT.

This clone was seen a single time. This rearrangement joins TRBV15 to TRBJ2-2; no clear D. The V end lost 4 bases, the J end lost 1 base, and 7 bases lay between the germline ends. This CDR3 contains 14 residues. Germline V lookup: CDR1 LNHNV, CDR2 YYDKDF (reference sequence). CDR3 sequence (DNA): TGTGCCACCAGCATAGATCTGAACACCGGGGAGCTGTTTTTT. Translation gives CATSIDLNTGELFF. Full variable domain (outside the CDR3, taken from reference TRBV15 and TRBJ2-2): DAMVIQNPRYQVTQFGKPVTLSCSQTLNHNVMYWYQQKSSQAPKLLFHYYDKDFNNEADTPDNFQSRRPNTSFCFLDIRSPGLGDTAMYLCATSIDLNTGELFFGEGSRLTVL.

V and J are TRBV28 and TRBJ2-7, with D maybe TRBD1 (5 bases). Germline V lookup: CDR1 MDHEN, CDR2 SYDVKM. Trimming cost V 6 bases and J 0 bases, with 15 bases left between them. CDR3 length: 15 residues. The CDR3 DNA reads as TGTGCCAGCAGCAGGGAAGGGATGAGCTCCTACGAGCAGTACTTC. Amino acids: CASSREGMSSYEQYF.

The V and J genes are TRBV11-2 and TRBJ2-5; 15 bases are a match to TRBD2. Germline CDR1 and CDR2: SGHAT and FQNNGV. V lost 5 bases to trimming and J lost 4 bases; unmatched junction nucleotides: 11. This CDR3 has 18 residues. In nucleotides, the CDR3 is TGTGCCAGCAGCCCAACCGGGACTAGCGGGAGGAAACGAGAGACCCAGTACTTC. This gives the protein CASSPTGTSGRKRETQYF.

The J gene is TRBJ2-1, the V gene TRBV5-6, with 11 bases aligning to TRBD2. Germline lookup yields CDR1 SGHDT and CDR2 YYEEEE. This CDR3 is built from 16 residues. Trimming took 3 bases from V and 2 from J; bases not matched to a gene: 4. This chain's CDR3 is CASSSGTSGAYNEQFF. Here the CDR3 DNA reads TGTGCCAGCAGCTCCGGGACTAGCGGTGCCTACAATGAGCAGTTCTTC.

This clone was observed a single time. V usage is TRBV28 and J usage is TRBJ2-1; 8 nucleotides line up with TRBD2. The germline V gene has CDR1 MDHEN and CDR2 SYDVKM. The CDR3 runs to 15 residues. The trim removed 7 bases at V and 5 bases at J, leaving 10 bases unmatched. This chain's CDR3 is CASTGGAEADNEQFF. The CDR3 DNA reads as TGTGCCAGCACCGGGGGGGCGGAGGCGGACAATGAGCAGTTCTTC.

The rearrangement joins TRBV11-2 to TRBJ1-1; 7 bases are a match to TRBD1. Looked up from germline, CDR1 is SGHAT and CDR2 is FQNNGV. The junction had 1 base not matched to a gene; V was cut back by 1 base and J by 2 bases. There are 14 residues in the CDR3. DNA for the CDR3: TGTGCCAGCAGCTTAGGGACAGGTAACACTGAAGCTTTCTTT. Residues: CASSLGTGNTEAFF.

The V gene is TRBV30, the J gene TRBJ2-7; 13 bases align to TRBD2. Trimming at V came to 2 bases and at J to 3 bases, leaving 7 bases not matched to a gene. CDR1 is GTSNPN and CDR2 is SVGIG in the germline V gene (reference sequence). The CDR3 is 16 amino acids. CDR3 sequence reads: CAWSPGTSGIFYEQYF. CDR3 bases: TGTGCCTGGAGTCCAGGGACTAGCGGGATTTTCTACGAGCAGTACTTC.

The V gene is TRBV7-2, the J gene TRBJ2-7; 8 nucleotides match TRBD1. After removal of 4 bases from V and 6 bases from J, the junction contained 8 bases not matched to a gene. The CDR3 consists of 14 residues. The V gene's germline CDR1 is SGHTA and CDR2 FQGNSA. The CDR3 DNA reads TGTGCCAGCAGCTCCTGGGGAACAGGGGGCGAGCAGTACTTC. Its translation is CASSSWGTGGEQYF. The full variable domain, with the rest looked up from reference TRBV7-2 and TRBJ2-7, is GAGVSQSPSNKVTEKGKDVELRCDPISGHTALYWYRQSLGQGLEFLIYFQGNSAPDKSGLPSDRFSAERTGGSVSTLTIQRTQQEDSAVYLCASSSWGTGGEQYFGPGTRLTVT.

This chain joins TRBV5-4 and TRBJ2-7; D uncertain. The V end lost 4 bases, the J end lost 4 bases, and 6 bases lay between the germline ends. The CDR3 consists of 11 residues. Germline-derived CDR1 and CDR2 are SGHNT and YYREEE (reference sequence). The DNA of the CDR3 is TGTGCCAGCAGCGAAGGATACGAGCAGTACTTC. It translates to CASSEGYEQYF.

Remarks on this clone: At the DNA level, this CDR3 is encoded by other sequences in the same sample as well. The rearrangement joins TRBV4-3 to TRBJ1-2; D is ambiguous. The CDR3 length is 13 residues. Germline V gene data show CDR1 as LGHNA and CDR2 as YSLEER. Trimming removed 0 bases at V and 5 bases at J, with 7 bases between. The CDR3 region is CASSQESGYGYTF. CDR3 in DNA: TGCGCCAGCAGCCAAGAGTCTGGATATGGCTACACCTTC.

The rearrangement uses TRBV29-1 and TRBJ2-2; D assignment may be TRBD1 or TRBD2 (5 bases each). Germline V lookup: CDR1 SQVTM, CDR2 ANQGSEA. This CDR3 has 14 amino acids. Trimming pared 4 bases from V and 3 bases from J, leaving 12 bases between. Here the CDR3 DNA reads TGCAGCGTTGCGGGGCAGAGCTACACCGGGGAGCTGTTTTTT. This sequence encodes CSVAGQSYTGELFF.

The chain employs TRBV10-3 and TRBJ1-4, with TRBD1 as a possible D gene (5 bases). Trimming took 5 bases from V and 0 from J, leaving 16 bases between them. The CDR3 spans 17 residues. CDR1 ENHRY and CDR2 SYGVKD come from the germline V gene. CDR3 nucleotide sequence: TGTGCCATCAGTCCCACCGGGACGCTTGCAACTAATGAAAAACTGTTTTTT. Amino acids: CAISPTGTLATNEKLFF.

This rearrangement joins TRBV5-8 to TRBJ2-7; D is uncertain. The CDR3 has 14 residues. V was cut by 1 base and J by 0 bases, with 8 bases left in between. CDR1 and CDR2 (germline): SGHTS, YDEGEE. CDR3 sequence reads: CASSLSQSSYEQYF. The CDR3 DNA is TGTGCCAGCAGCTTGAGTCAGAGCTCCTACGAGCAGTACTTC. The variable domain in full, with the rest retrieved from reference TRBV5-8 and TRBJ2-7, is EAGVTQSPTHLIKTRGQQATLRCSPISGHTSVYWYQQALGLGLQFLLWYDEGEERNRGNFPPRFSGRQFPNYSSELNVNALELEDSALYLCASSLSQSSYEQYFGPGTRLTVT.

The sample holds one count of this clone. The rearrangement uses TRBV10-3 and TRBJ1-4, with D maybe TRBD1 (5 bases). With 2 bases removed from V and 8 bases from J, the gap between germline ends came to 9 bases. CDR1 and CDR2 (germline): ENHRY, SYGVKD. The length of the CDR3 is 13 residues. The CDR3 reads CAISEGAEEKLFF. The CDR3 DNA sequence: TGTGCCATCAGTGAGGGGGCGGAGGAAAAACTGTTTTTT.

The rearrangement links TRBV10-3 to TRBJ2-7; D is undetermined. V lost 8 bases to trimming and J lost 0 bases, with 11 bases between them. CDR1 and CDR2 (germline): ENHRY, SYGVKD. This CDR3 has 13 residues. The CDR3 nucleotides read TGTGCCATCGCTTCTGGCAGCTCCTACGAGCAGTACTTC. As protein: CAIASGSSYEQYF.

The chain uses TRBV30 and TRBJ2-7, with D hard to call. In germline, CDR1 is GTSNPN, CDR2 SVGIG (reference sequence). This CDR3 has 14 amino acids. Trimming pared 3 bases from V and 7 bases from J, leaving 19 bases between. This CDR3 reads CAWRGTSAPREQYF. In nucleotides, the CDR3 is TGTGCCTGGAGGGGAACATCAGCCCCACGTGAGCAGTACTTC.

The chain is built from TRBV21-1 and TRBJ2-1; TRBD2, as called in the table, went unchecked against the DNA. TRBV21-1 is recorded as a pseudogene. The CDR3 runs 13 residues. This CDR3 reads CASSQGRGNEQFF. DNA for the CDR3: TGTGCCAGCAGCCAAGGGCGGGGTAATGAGCAGTTCTTC.

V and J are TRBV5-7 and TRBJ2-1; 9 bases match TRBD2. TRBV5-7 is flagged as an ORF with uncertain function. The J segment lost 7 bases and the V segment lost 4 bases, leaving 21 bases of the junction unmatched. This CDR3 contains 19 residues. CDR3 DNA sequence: TGTGCCAGCAGCCCGGCAGGGGGGATAGCGGGAGCCAGGCCTAATGAGCAGTTCTTC. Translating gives CASSPAGGIAGARPNEQFF.

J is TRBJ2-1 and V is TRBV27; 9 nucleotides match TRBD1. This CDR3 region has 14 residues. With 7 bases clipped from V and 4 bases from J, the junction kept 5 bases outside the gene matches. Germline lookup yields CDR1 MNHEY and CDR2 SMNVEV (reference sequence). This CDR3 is CASTLGTGYNEQFF. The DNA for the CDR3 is TGTGCCAGCACCCTCGGGACAGGGTACAATGAGCAGTTCTTC.

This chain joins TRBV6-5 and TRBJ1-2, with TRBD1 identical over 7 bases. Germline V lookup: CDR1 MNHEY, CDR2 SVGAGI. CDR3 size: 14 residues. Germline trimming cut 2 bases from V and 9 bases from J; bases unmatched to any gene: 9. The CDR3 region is CASSYATGFISYTF. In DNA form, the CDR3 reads TGTGCCAGCAGTTACGCGACAGGGTTTATTAGCTACACCTTC.